The present entry profiles one T cell receptor beta chain with its context. The antigen is not known. This specimen belongs to a study of T cell responses to AZD1222 COVID-19 vaccine. The method was immunoSEQ multiplex PCR; TCRdb's version includes in-frame clones alone and lacks a portion of them. Among 110,000 or so clones listed, approximately 86% were seen once. The study's findings and limits: Across the whole spike, CD4 TCRs peaked at regions 160-218 and 743-854. Baseline seropositivity occurred in only a handful of AZD1222 recipients. Clonal diversity was possibly underestimated, and white British individuals and females predominated among donors. Nearly half of unique spike-specific TCRs reportedly avoided B.1.351 and B.1.1.7 mutated regions.

The length of the CDR3 is 10 residues. Trimming left V 5 bases short and J 3 bases short, with 1 base between. Germline CDR1 and CDR2: MNHNS and SASEGT. The chain is built from TRBV6-1 and TRBJ1-1; D ambiguous. Sequencing was performed on peripheral blood, taken on day 0 of AZD1222 vaccination. This receptor was taken from an adult in good health. The CDR3 protein is CASSYTEAFF. Here the CDR3 DNA reads TGTGCCAGCAGTTACACTGAAGCTTTCTTT.